Each of the 9 T cell receptor beta chains below was sequenced from the same sample in a study of shared clonotypes between healthy human individuals. The method was immunoSEQ multiplex PCR; TCRdb's version includes in-frame clones alone and lacks a portion of them. Of under 2.5 million clones listed, around 90% are singletons. The sample was naive CD4+ T cells from PBMCs. The sample's subset: CD45RA+ positively selected. Every receptor here comes from a man younger than 30 in good health. Some clones in this sample may be carry-over from other donors' samples.

The rearrangement uses TRBV6-5 and TRBJ2-7; weak D call: TRBD2 (6 bases). This CDR3 is built from 15 residues. The V gene's germline CDR1 is MNHEY and CDR2 SVGAGI. V was pared by 8 bases and J by 6 bases, with 23 bases between. CDR3 region: CASLALMGGVFEQYF. The CDR3 bases are TGTGCCAGCTTGGCCTTAATGGGCGGGGTTTTCGAGCAGTACTTC.

The chain couples TRBV11-2 to TRBJ2-7; 8 bases align to TRBD1. Per germline, CDR1 SGHAT and CDR2 FQNNGV. CDR3 size: 14 residues. The V gene end was trimmed by 3 bases and the J gene end by 6 bases; junction bases not matched to a gene: 7. Here the CDR3 reads CASSLRQGTGEQYF. CDR3 sequence (DNA): TGTGCCAGCAGCTTGCGACAGGGGACGGGCGAGCAGTACTTC.

J is TRBJ2-5 and V is TRBV20-1, with no clear D. CDR3 length: 11 amino acids. V lost 7 bases and J 4 bases, leaving 10 bases between the germline ends. Germline V gene lookup returns CDR1 DFQATT and CDR2 SNEGSKA (reference sequence). The CDR3 sequence: CSVRLAETQYF. The CDR3 DNA reads TGCAGTGTGAGGTTAGCAGAGACCCAGTACTTC.

The V and J genes are TRBV6-5 and TRBJ2-6, with D uncertain. Germline V gene data show CDR1 as MNHEY and CDR2 as SVGAGI. Trimming removed 5 bases at V and 0 bases at J, with 8 bases between. The CDR3 is 15 residues long. The CDR3 is CASSVTYSGANVLTF. The DNA of the CDR3 is TGTGCCAGCAGTGTGACATACTCTGGGGCCAACGTCCTGACTTTC.

The chain couples TRBV7-9 to TRBJ2-3, with 10 bases matching TRBD1. The germline V gene has CDR1 SEHNR and CDR2 FQNEAQ (reference sequence). With 5 bases clipped from V and 6 bases from J, the junction kept 11 bases outside the gene matches. There are 16 residues in the CDR3. DNA of the CDR3: TGTGCCAGCAGCCCTGGGACAGGGGCGGGCATGGATACGCAGTATTTT. Translated, it gives CASSPGTGAGMDTQYF.

The V call is TRBV5-1, the J call TRBJ1-2; 11 bases agree with TRBD1. The J segment lost 4 bases and the V segment lost 7 bases, leaving 9 bases of the junction unmatched. This CDR3 spans 15 amino acids. The germline V gene encodes CDR1 SGHRS and CDR2 YFSETQ. The CDR3 protein is CASYEGQGVGYGYTF. In DNA form, the CDR3 reads TGCGCCAGCTACGAGGGACAGGGGGTTGGCTATGGCTACACCTTC. Full variable domain (rest looked up from reference TRBV5-1 and TRBJ1-2): KAGVTQTPRYLIKTRGQQVTLSCSPISGHRSVSWYQQTPGQGLQFLFEYFSETQRNKGNFPGRFSGRQFSNSRSEMNVSTLELGDSALYLCASYEGQGVGYGYTFGSGTRLTVV.

The chain carries TRBV5-5 and TRBJ1-5; D uncertain. The CDR3 totals 14 residues. Germline CDR1 and CDR2: SGHKS and YYEKEE (reference sequence). V shed 7 bases and J shed 2 bases, with 13 bases lying between them. The CDR3, as DNA: TGTGCCAGCGTTTTGGAGATAGGCAATCAGCCCCAGCATTTT. It yields the protein CASVLEIGNQPQHF.

The chain joins TRBV5-8 to TRBJ2-1; TRBD1 is a possible D gene (6 bases). This CDR3 is 15 amino acids long. V lost 0 bases and J 6 bases, leaving 13 bases between the germline ends. Germline CDR1 SGHTS, CDR2 YDEGEE. CDR3 sequence reads: CASSLVRGVGNEQFF. The CDR3, as DNA: TGTGCCAGCAGCTTGGTCAGGGGAGTCGGCAATGAGCAGTTCTTC. Full variable domain (outside the CDR3, taken from reference TRBV5-8 and TRBJ2-1): EAGVTQSPTHLIKTRGQQATLRCSPISGHTSVYWYQQALGLGLQFLLWYDEGEERNRGNFPPRFSGRQFPNYSSELNVNALELEDSALYLCASSLVRGVGNEQFFGPGTRLTVL.

This chain connects TRBV28 to TRBJ2-5; 10 positions match TRBD2. This CDR3 has 14 amino acids. V was clipped by 6 bases and J by 5 bases; unmatched bases: 6. Germline assignment: CDR1 MDHEN and CDR2 SYDVKM. The CDR3 region has the DNA TGTGCCAGCAGAGGGACTAGCGATTCGGAGACCCAGTACTTC. Residues: CASRGTSDSETQYF.